Each of the 4 T cell receptor beta chains below was sequenced from the same sample in a study of blood T cell repertoires in COVID-19. Assay used: immunoSEQ multiplex PCR; TCRdb lists only in-frame clones, some missing. Of around 200,000 clones in the sample, around 80% were seen once. The sequenced sample consisted of peripheral blood. These receptors originate from a woman between 70 and 85 years old with acute or convalescent COVID-19.

CDR3 in amino acids: CASSLSPAGSYNEQFF. The CDR3 region has the DNA TGTGCCAGCAGTTTATCCCCAGCGGGATCCTACAATGAGCAGTTCTTC. This chain links TRBV28 with TRBJ2-1, with 7 bases aligning to TRBD2. CDR1 MDHEN and CDR2 SYDVKM come from the germline V gene. CDR3 length: 16 residues. Unmatched junction bases numbered 4, after V lost 1 base and J lost 1 base.

The chain links TRBV27 to TRBJ1-1; 10 nucleotides match TRBD1. The trim removed 5 bases at V and 0 bases at J, leaving 6 bases unmatched. This CDR3 contains 16 residues. Per the germline V gene, CDR1 is MNHEY and CDR2 is SMNVEV (reference sequence). The CDR3 protein is CASSGGQGILNTEAFF. In DNA form, the CDR3 reads TGTGCCAGCAGTGGGGGACAGGGGATATTGAACACTGAAGCTTTCTTT.

This clone was counted only a few times. The V call is TRBV6-5, the J call TRBJ2-3, with TRBD1 identical over 7 bases. J lost 0 bases, V lost 5 bases, and 2 bases had no gene match. CDR3 length: 14 residues. The V gene's germline CDR1 is MNHEY and CDR2 SVGAGI. CDR3 in amino acids: CASSLQGSTDTQYF. The CDR3 bases are TGTGCCAGCAGTCTACAGGGGAGCACAGATACGCAGTATTTT.

The CDR3 DNA follows: TGTGCCATCAGTGATCGAGCGGGAGTTAATAACAATGAGCAGTTCTTC. Translated: CAISDRAGVNNNEQFF. The J gene is TRBJ2-1, the V gene TRBV10-3; 8 positions match TRBD2. CDR1 ENHRY and CDR2 SYGVKD come from the germline V gene. V trimming: 3 bases; J trimming: 5 bases; junction bases outside the gene matches: 9. The length of the CDR3 is 16 residues.